Reported below is one T cell receptor (beta chain). Its antigen is unidentified. The sample is drawn from a study of graft-versus-host responses after intestinal transplantation. Study-level background: All of the recipients had induction that used anti-thymocyte globulin, then tacrolimus and steroids for 2 to 3 years.

TCRdb's copy holds only in-frame clones and misses some; the assay was immunoSEQ multiplex PCR. The repertoire holds tens of thousands of clones, with about 92% as singletons. Whole-study results and caveats: Across patients carrying graft-donor T cell macrochimerism, allografts held high graft-versus-host to host-versus-graft clonal ratios.

CDR1 is MNHEY and CDR2 is SVGAGI in the germline V gene. CDR3 length: 13 residues. The source is a human donor who received an intestinal transplant. The chain links TRBV6-5 to TRBJ2-7, with 9 bases matching TRBD1. This material consisted of unstimulated CD8+ T cells sorted from spleen or lymph node cells, taken before intestinal transplant. In DNA form, the CDR3 reads TGTGTGTCGCTGGGACAGGGTCTCTACGAGCAGTACTTC. Its protein is CVSLGQGLYEQYF.